Sequencing of this TCR beta chain was carried out in a study of blood T cell repertoires in COVID-19. Across the whole study: Specimens from acute and convalescent COVID-19 originated in the United States, Italy and Spain. PBMCs, B-cell-depleted T cells, or T cells provided the cDNA or gDNA that made up the material.

The CDR3 covers 16 residues. The trim removed 4 bases at V and 4 bases at J, leaving 9 bases unmatched. Per the germline V gene, CDR1 is SGHRS and CDR2 is YFSETQ. Authors' methods: How many nucleated cells were present was estimated from reference gene primer amplification. TCRdb's copy holds only in-frame clones and misses some; the assay was immunoSEQ multiplex PCR. The V and J calls and the clone size are those of that table, but D and trimming were determined from the DNA. Altogether 150,000 to 200,000 clones are present, 75% to 90% being singletons, with the ten largest covering roughly 6.7%. The chain recombines TRBV5-1 with TRBJ2-2; 8 bases map to TRBD1. What was sequenced was peripheral blood. This receptor was obtained from a man between 35 and 55 years old with acute or convalescent COVID-19. CDR3: CASSTPVGTGTGELFF. CDR3 DNA: TGCGCCAGCAGCACCCCGGTGGGGACAGGCACCGGGGAGCTGTTTTTT.